One T cell receptor beta chain is described in this entry. Its antigen is not known. This sample was included in a study of OX40 agonist ivuxolimab in advanced cancers. The data were produced by immunoSEQ multiplex PCR, yet TCRdb's version contains in-frame clones alone and is incomplete. The table includes around 44,000 clones, roughly 90% detected once. Study-level points and caveats: In CD8+ T cells, expanded clones were on average more numerous than in CD4+. Partial responders dosed at 0.1-3.0 mg/kg displayed clonal expansion ranking among the lowest. CD4+ and CD8+ blood T cells expanded clonally by week 6 at 0.1 to 3.0 mg/kg. Among expanded peripheral T cells, antigen specificity went undetermined.

The TCR originated in an adult with an advanced solid tumor such as melanoma, head and neck, liver or kidney cancer. Sequencing was performed on CD4+ or CD8+ T cells sorted from blood, taken in a trial of the OX40 agonist ivuxolimab.

The CDR3 DNA reads as TGCGCCAGCAGCCATCTTTGGGGGAGCGAAAAACTGTTTTTT. Encoded protein: CASSHLWGSEKLFF. This chain connects TRBV4-1 to TRBJ1-4; possibly TRBD1 for D (5 bases). V was shortened by 3 bases and J by 8 bases, with 13 bases between the two germline ends. The CDR3 sequence is 14 residues long. CDR1 MGHRA and CDR2 YSYEKL come from the germline V gene.